One and the same sample provided the 5 T cell receptor beta chains below, sequenced in a study of blood T cell repertoires in COVID-19. Data came from immunoSEQ multiplex PCR; TCRdb stores just in-frame clones and leaves some out. The data hold 250,000 or so clones, with roughly 84% observed a single time. The sequencing input was PBMCs or T cells enriched from blood (not recorded which). These receptors all come from a man in his fifties who had recovered from COVID-19.

Here the CDR3 DNA reads TGTGCCAGCAGTTATCCCGGGGAGGCTGATAGCAATCAGCCCCAGCATTTT. It yields the protein CASSYPGEADSNQPQHF. This chain joins TRBV27 and TRBJ1-5, with D unclear. Germline CDR1 and CDR2: MNHEY and SMNVEV (reference sequence). The ends were cut back, 4 bases at V and 0 bases at J, with 16 bases in the middle. The CDR3 is 17 residues long.

This rearrangement joins TRBV5-1 to TRBJ1-4; 7 bases fit TRBD1. The CDR3 covers 15 residues. CDR1 and CDR2 from the germline V gene are SGHRS and YFSETQ. Losses at the gene ends were 0 bases for V and 5 bases for J; bases not matched to a gene: 4. CDR3 DNA: TGCGCCAGCAGCTTGGACGGAGGGGGCAATGAAAAACTGTTTTTT. Its protein is CASSLDGGGNEKLFF.

This clone was counted once. The chain couples TRBV11-2 to TRBJ2-1; TRBD2 agrees at 7 bases. Germline CDR1 SGHAT, CDR2 FQNNGV. This CDR3 is built from 15 residues. The junction had 8 bases not matched to a gene; V was cut back by 5 bases and J by 4 bases. CDR3 nucleotide sequence: TGTGCCAGCAGCCGACTAGCTGTTCAATACAATGAGCAGTTCTTC. Translation gives CASSRLAVQYNEQFF.

The CDR3 loop reads CASSLIQGAEQYF. The CDR3, as DNA: TGTGCCAGCAGTTTAATACAGGGCGCCGAGCAGTACTTC. This chain connects TRBV12-3 or TRBV12-4 to TRBJ2-7; D is possibly TRBD1 (6 bases). V was clipped by 2 bases and J by 6 bases, with 11 bases between them. CDR3 length: 13 amino acids.

In its sample, this clone was seen once. The chain combines TRBV6-5 with TRBJ1-2; 8 bases are a match to TRBD1. V was pared by 8 bases and J by 4 bases, with 6 bases of the junction left unmatched. CDR3 length equals 13 residues. CDR1 and CDR2 from the germline V gene are MNHEY and SVGAGI. The CDR3 here is CASRTGSGYGYTF. The CDR3 DNA follows: TGTGCCAGCCGGACAGGGTCGGGCTATGGCTACACCTTC.